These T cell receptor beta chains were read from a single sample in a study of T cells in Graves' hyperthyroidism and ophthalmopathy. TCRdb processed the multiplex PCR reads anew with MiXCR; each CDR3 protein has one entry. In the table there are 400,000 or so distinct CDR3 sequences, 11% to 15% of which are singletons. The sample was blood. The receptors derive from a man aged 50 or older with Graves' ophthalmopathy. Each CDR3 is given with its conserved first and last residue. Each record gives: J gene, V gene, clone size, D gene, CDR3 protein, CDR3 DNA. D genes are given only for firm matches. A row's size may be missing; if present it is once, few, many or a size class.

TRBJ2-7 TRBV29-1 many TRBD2 CSVDYSGRAAEQYF TGCAGCGTTGATTATAGCGGGAGGGCCGCCGAGCAGTACTTC
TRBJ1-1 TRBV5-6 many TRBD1 CASYHPGGTEAFF TGTGCCAGCTACCACCCAGGGGGCACTGAAGCTTTCTTT
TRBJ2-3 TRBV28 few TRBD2 CASSLYAGGSTQYF TGTGCCAGCAGTTTATACGCGGGGGGCAGTACGCAGTATTTT
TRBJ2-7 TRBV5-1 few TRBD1 CASSLAVRGLVDEQYF TGCGCCAGCAGCTTGGCCGTGAGGGGGCTCGTCGACGAGCAGTACTTC
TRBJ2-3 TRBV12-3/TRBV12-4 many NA CASSLYAGADTQYF TGTGCCAGCAGTTTGTATGCCGGCGCAGATACGCAGTATTTT
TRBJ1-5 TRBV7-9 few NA CASSLDEYQPQHF TGTGCCAGCAGCTTAGATGAGTATCAGCCCCAGCATTTT
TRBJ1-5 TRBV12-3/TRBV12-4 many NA CASSFWLGRGNQPQHF TGTGCCAGCAGTTTCTGGCTGGGTAGGGGCAATCAGCCCCAGCATTTT
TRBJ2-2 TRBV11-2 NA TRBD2 CASSWPSSGRAETGELFF TGTGCCAGCAGCTGGCCGTCTAGCGGGAGGGCGGAAACCGGGGAGCTGTTTTTT
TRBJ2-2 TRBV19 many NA CASTSASGELFF TGTGCCAGTACATCGGCCTCCGGGGAGCTGTTTTTT
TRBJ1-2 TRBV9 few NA CASSVQDTNYGYTF TGTGCCAGCAGCGTACAGGATACTAACTATGGCTACACCTTC
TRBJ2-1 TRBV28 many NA CASNRDASSYNEQFF TGTGCCAGCAATCGGGACGCGAGCTCCTACAATGAGCAGTTCTTC
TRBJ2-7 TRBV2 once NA CASTSRDTLPPYEQYF TGTGCCAGTACTAGCCGGGACACCCTCCCCCCCTACGAGCAGTACTTC
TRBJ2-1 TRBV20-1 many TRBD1 CSARPTGPYNEQFF TGCAGTGCTAGACCGACAGGGCCCTACAATGAGCAGTTCTTC
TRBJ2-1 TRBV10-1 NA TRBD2 CASASSGTSSYNEQFF TGCGCCAGCGCATCTAGCGGGACTAGCTCCTACAATGAGCAGTTCTTC
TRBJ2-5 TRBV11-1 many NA CASSLHLVGVEETQYF TGTGCCAGCAGTCTGCACCTCGTAGGAGTTGAAGAGACCCAGTACTTC
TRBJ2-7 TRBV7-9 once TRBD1 CASSLDPPGQGAHEQYF TGTGCCAGCAGCTTAGACCCTCCGGGACAGGGAGCCCACGAGCAGTACTTC
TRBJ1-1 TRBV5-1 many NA CASSFGQYEAFF TGCGCCAGCAGCTTCGGACAGTATGAAGCTTTCTTT
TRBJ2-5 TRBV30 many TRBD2 CAWNSGGRETQYF TGTGCCTGGAATAGCGGGGGACGAGAGACCCAGTACTTC
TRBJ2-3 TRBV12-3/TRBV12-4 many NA CASRTVGKHTDTQYF TGTGCCAGCAGGACCGTGGGCAAACACACAGATACGCAGTATTTT
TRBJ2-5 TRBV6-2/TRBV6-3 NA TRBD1 CASSSGSGTGDWTPETQYF TGTGCCAGCAGTTCCGGATCCGGGACAGGAGATTGGACACCGGAGACCCAGTACTTC
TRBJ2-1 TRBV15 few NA CATSRQGGANEQFF TGTGCCACCAGCAGACAAGGGGGAGCGAATGAGCAGTTCTTC
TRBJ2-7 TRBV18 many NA CASSPSLAASYEQYF TGTGCCAGCTCACCCTCATTAGCGGCCTCCTACGAGCAGTACTTC
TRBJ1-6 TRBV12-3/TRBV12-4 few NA CASSFTNSPLHF TGTGCCAGCAGTTTCACGAATTCACCCCTCCACTTT
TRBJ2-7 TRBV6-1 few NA CASKTSVSYEQYF TGTGCCAGCAAGACTAGTGTCTCGTACGAGCAGTACTTC
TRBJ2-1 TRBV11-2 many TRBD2 CASSLVGSGSYNEQFF TGTGCCAGCAGCTTAGTGGGTAGCGGGAGTTACAATGAGCAGTTCTTC
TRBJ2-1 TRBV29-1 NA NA CSVALAQLYDEQFF TGCAGCGTAGCATTAGCCCAACTCTACGATGAGCAGTTCTTC
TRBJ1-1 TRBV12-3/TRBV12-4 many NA CASFGGSDTEAFF TGTGCCTCCTTTGGGGGGAGCGACACTGAAGCTTTCTTT
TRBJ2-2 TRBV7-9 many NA CASSLVSDTGELFF TGTGCCAGCAGCTTAGTTAGCGACACCGGGGAGCTGTTTTTT
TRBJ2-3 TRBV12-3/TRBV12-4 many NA CASRLGLDGSSVTQYF TGTGCCAGCCGCCTCGGGTTAGACGGGAGCTCAGTTACGCAGTATTTT
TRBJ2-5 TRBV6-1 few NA CASTRAGIGQETQYF TGTGCCAGCACCCGAGCAGGGATTGGGCAAGAGACCCAGTACTTC
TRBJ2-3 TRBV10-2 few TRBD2 CASLGTSGTVGTDTQYF TGCGCCAGCTTAGGGACTAGCGGAACGGTAGGGACAGATACGCAGTATTTT
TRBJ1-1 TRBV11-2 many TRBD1 CASSFGDRGMNTEAFF TGTGCCAGCAGCTTCGGGGACAGGGGGATGAACACTGAAGCTTTCTTT
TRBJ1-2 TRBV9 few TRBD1 CASSVARDRGSGYTF TGTGCCAGCAGCGTAGCCCGGGACAGGGGTTCGGGCTACACCTTC
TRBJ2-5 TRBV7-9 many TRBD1 CAGQEQETQYF TGTGCTGGACAGGAGCAAGAGACCCAGTACTTC
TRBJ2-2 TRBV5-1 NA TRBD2 CASSRAPTSGSPANTGELFF TGCGCCAGCAGCCGCGCCCCAACTAGCGGGAGTCCCGCGAACACCGGGGAGCTGTTTTTT